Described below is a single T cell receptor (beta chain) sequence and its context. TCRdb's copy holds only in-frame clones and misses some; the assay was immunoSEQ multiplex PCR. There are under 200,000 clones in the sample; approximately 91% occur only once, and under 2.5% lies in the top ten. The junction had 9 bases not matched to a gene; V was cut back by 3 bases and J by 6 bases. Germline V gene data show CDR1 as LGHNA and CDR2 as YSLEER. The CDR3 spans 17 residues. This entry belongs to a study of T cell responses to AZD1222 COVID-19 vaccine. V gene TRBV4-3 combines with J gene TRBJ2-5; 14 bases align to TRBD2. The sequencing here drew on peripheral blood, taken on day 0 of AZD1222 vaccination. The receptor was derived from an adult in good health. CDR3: CASSQAGTSGSKQTQYF. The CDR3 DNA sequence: TGCGCCAGCAGCCAGGCCGGGACTAGCGGGAGCAAACAGACCCAGTACTTC.